Included here is one T cell receptor beta chain sequence, with context. Its specificity is unknown. The sample comes from a study of cytomegalovirus exposure and HLA in healthy donors. Study details: The study placed roughly four fifths of its 398 genotyped donors in the Caucasian-associated ancestry cluster. Study conclusions and caveats: With later analysis, a missense DCLRE1C variant became linked to TCR beta V- and J-gene trimming. In a later analysis, common viral pathogens appeared linked to several of the most significant clusters.

Primers included in the PCR were 60 Vbeta and 13 Jbeta primers. Using immunoSEQ multiplex PCR, the repertoire was profiled, and TCRdb retains in-frame clones only, with some absent. The sample lists 100,000 to 120,000 clones; 65% to 85% were seen once. The junction had 7 bases not matched to a gene; V was cut back by 3 bases and J by 0 bases. Germline loops: CDR1 MNHEY, CDR2 SMNVEV (reference sequence). The CDR3 is 16 amino acids. The donors gave bone marrow, and they were healthy. J is TRBJ2-7 and V is TRBV27, with 8 positions matching TRBD1. Sequences were obtained from PBMCs. This receptor was taken from a man between 18 and 29 years old in good health and CMV-seronegative. The CDR3 bases are TGTGCCAGCAGTTTGATAGGACAGGGTTCCTCCTACGAGCAGTACTTC. It encodes CASSLIGQGSSYEQYF.